This T cell receptor (beta chain) was profiled in a study of T cell repertoires in cytomegalovirus infection. Whole-study context: CMV epitopes that were recently identified and HLA-C-restricted were used alongside well-studied HLA-B-restricted ones.

A single record per CDR3 protein comes from TCRdb applying MiXCR to the reads. The sample yields roughly 570,000 distinct CDR3 sequences, 40% seen once. Study conclusions and caveats: HLA-C-restricted, CMV-specific TCR beta clonotypes were dominant ex vivo. There were carriers of CMV plus the relevant HLA, and cumulative public TCR beta family frequency identified them.

CDR1 MNHEY and CDR2 SVGEGT come from the germline V gene. The CDR3 is made up of 15 amino acids. V shed 5 bases and J shed 0 bases, with 12 bases lying between them. This clonotype has more than one count but fewer than ten. Its antigen is currently unknown. The receptor was derived from a human donor in good health (CMV status not recorded). Some clones in this sample may be carry-over from other donors' samples. This specimen consisted of cultured PBMCs, obtained from culture after CMV antigen stimulation. The V call is TRBV6-2 or TRBV6-3, the J call TRBJ2-3; D is perhaps TRBD1 (6 bases). CDR3 amino acids: CASSDEGVSTDTQYF. The CDR3 bases are TGTGCCAGCAGTGACGAGGGGGTCAGCACAGATACGCAGTATTTT.